This T cell receptor (beta chain) derives from a study of blood T cell repertoires in COVID-19 (dated by TCRdb to the early 2020s). Notes on the research overall: The collaborator samples originated in the United States, Italy and Spain and spanned the acute and convalescent phases of COVID-19. The prospective study material was composed of cDNA or gDNA derived from T cells, B-cell-depleted T cells, or PBMCs. The dataset comprised deeply sampled blood TCRbeta repertoires from subjects exposed to, actively infected with, or recovered from COVID-19. The repertoires were released in a freely available public database intended as a resource for research on the immune response to SARS-CoV-2. Samples came from the ongoing ImmuneRACE study (first 160 participants) plus 1,254 subjects from 6 global collaborators. A de-identified subject ID, COVID-19 status, age in years and sex were almost always included in the sample metadata. Where available, HLA class I and class II types were taken from metadata supplied by the sample provider and were not determined by assay-based typing.

This clone was seen a few times. Its specific antigen is unknown. No much larger clonotype is one base removed from it; base qualities were not supplied. TCRbeta CDR3 regions were amplified from genomic DNA using the immunoSEQ Assay, a bias-controlled multiplex PCR. Processing in the source paper ran as follows. The number of nucleated cells in each sample was estimated by amplification of reference gene primers within the assay. To quantify the absolute abundance of each unique TCRbeta CDR3 rearrangement, sequence reads were collapsed and filtered. For each sample, productive Simpson clonality was calculated by taking the square root of Simpson's diversity index across productive rearrangements. Sourced from immuneACCESS, this table was stored by TCRdb with only in-frame sequences that have V and J called. A share of the clones is absent; for the studies checked, an unresolved V gene accounts for under half, and the remainder has no known explanation. V and J calls and clone size are as listed in that table; D and trimming were resolved from the DNA. Across this sample there are roughly 75,000 clones, with 85% seen only once. The ten largest clones take up around a tenth of the sample.

Broad study findings and their caveats: The quantity of clinical and demographic metadata differed by source and by participant and was supplied without curation.

One collaborating source in Seattle enrolled patients during active infection and followed them longitudinally through the course of disease. Each collaborating institution followed its own protocols to collect whole blood in K2EDTA tubes. For TCRbeta analysis, collaborators shipped samples as frozen whole blood, isolated PBMCs, or DNA extracted from either of those sample types. This TCR was recovered from a man in his fifties with COVID-19, enrolled during active disease. The sample comprised peripheral blood.

The CDR3 reads as follows: CASSTGEETQYF. DNA sequence: TGTGCCAGCTCAACAGGGGAAGAGACCCAGTACTTC. The chain employs TRBV18 and TRBJ2-5, with 7 junctional bases fitting TRBD1. The CDR3 holds 12 amino acids from the cysteine to the phenylalanine. The entry retains the CDR3 DNA only, 36 bases that are in frame from base 1. Trimming accounts for 5 bases at V and 3 bases at J, while the number of junction bases matched to no gene is 0. For CDR1 and CDR2, the germline V gene lists KGHSH and LQKENI.